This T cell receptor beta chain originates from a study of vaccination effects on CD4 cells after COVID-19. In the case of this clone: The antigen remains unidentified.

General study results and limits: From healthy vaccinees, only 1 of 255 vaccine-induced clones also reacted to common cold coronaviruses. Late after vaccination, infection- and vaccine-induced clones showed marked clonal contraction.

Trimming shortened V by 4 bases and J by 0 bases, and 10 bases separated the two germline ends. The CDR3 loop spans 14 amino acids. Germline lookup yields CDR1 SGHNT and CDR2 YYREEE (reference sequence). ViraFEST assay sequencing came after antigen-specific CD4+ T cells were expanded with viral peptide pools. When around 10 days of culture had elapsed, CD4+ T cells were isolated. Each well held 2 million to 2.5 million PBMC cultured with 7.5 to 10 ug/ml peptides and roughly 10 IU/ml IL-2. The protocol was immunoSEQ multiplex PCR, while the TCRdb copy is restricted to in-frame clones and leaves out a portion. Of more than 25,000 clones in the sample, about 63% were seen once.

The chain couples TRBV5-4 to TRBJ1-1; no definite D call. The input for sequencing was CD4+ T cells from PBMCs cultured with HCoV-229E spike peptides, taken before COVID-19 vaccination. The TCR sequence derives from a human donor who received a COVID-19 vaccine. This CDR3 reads CASSPEPVNTEAFF. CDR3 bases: TGTGCCAGCAGCCCCGAGCCGGTGAACACTGAAGCTTTCTTT.